This is a list of T cell receptor beta chains from one sample in a study of blood T cells in healthy people across ages. One entry per CDR3 protein results from TCRdb running MiXCR on the 5' RACE reads. The sample contains around 1,800,000 distinct CDR3 sequences, roughly two fifths of which appear only once. Sequencing used blood. These receptors came from a human donor in good health. The CDR3 runs from the conserved cysteine through the conserved F or W. The order of the fields is J gene, clone size, V gene, D gene, CDR3 DNA, CDR3 protein. D genes are given only for firm matches. Rows may omit the clone size; those that give it use once, few, many or a size class.

>TRBJ1-1|once|TRBV7-9|NA
TGTGCCAGCAGCCGACAGCTCCATGAAGCTTTCTTT
CASSRQLHEAFF
>TRBJ2-1|few|TRBV5-1|NA
TGCGCCAGCAGCTTGGTTCGCACATACAATGAGCAGTTCTTC
CASSLVRTYNEQFF
>TRBJ2-7|NA|TRBV19|NA
TGTGCCGGTAGTATAACCGGGACATCCTACGAGCAGTACTTC
CAGSITGTSYEQYF
>TRBJ2-5|few|TRBV10-3|NA
TGTGCCATCAGTAAGGGCGAAGCGACCCAGTACTTC
CAISKGEATQYF
>TRBJ2-1|few|TRBV21-1|NA
TGTGCCAGCAGCAAACCCGGGACTAGGGCTTCCTACAATGAGCAGTTCTTC
CASSKPGTRASYNEQFF
>TRBJ1-4|NA|TRBV4-2|NA
TGTGCCAGCAGCCAGGCGCAGGCTCCCAGTAGTGAAAAACTGTTTTTT
CASSQAQAPSSEKLFF
>TRBJ1-1|NA|TRBV9|NA
TGTGCCAGCAGCTCGCGGGCTATGAACACTGAAGCTTTCTTT
CASSSRAMNTEAFF
>TRBJ2-1|once|TRBV7-8|TRBD2
TGTGCCAGCAGCCTACACCATCCCTCGGTTAGCGGGGCCCAGTGGGACAATGAGCAGTTCTTC
CASSLHHPSVSGAQWDNEQFF
>TRBJ2-5|once|TRBV5-5|NA
TGTGCCAGCAGCTTGGGTGCACAGGACGAAGAGACCCAGTACTTC
CASSLGAQDEETQYF
>TRBJ2-7|NA|TRBV7-2|TRBD1
TGTGCCAGCAGCTGCGGACAGGGGGCGTACGAGCAGTACTTC
CASSCGQGAYEQYF
>TRBJ1-4|NA|TRBV5-1|NA
TGCGCCAGCAGCCTGGACCCCTTCGGGGAAAAACTGTTTTTT
CASSLDPFGEKLFF
>TRBJ1-4|NA|TRBV21-1|NA
TGTGCCAGCAGCTCCAGTCCGGGACAGGGGTTTAATGAAAAACTGTTTTTT
CASSSSPGQGFNEKLFF
>TRBJ2-1|few|TRBV29-1|NA
TGCAGCGCCCTTACCGGCGTTGGGGAGCAGTTCTTC
CSALTGVGEQFF
>TRBJ1-4|NA|TRBV20-1|NA
TGCAGTGCCTACCTACAGGGCAGGCGTGAAAAACTGTTTTTT
CSAYLQGRREKLFF
>TRBJ1-2|few|TRBV29-1|NA
TGCAGCGTTGGAACCATCTATGGCTACACCTTC
CSVGTIYGYTF
>TRBJ2-3|few|TRBV20-1|TRBD1
TGCAGTGCTAGAGATACAGGGGGGTACACAGATACGCAGTATTTT
CSARDTGGYTDTQYF
>TRBJ1-6|few|TRBV20-1|NA
TGCAGTGCTAGACAGGGACATAATTCACCCCTCCACTTT
CSARQGHNSPLHF
>TRBJ2-1|few|TRBV4-2|NA
TGTGCCAGCAGCCAGGTGAGCGGAGGGGTGAAGTTCTTC
CASSQVSGGVKFF
>TRBJ1-5|NA|TRBV4-3|NA
TGCGCCAGCAGCCATAGAAAGGCAGGGGATCAGCCCCAGCATTTT
CASSHRKAGDQPQHF
>TRBJ2-5|NA|TRBV24-1|TRBD2
TGTGCCACTGGGATAGCGGGGGGATCCTTCCCAGAGACCCAGTACTTC
CATGIAGGSFPETQYF
>TRBJ2-7|few|TRBV4-1|TRBD2
TGCGCCAGCAGCCGGACTAGCGAAGGAAATGGGGAGCAGTACTTC
CASSRTSEGNGEQYF
>TRBJ2-1|few|TRBV7-2|NA
TGTGCCAGCAGCTTCCGAAGGGGGACTCGAAGCAATGAGCAGTTCTTC
CASSFRRGTRSNEQFF
>TRBJ1-1|NA|TRBV7-2|NA
TGTGCCAGCAGCCCAGAGGCGAGGGGTGAAGCTTTCTTT
CASSPEARGEAFF
>TRBJ1-6|few|TRBV20-1|TRBD1
TGCAGTGCCGCCGGGACAGGGGAGTCACCCCTCCACTTT
CSAAGTGESPLHF
>TRBJ2-2|few|TRBV4-3|NA
TGCGCCAGCAGCCAAGGGGCATTGGGGTTTGCCGAAACCGGGGAGCTGTTTTTT
CASSQGALGFAETGELFF
>TRBJ2-1|NA|TRBV4-1|TRBD1
TGCGCCAGCAGCCAAGATCAGGGGGCCAACAATGAGCAGTTCTTC
CASSQDQGANNEQFF
>TRBJ2-3|NA|TRBV20-1|TRBD2
TGCAGTGCTAACGTCCGGGGGGGTAGCACAGATACGCAGTATTTT
CSANVRGGSTDTQYF
>TRBJ2-3|NA|TRBV7-9|NA
TGTGCCAGCAGCTCGCCGAAAGCCCCAGATACGCAGTATTTT
CASSSPKAPDTQYF
>TRBJ1-5|NA|TRBV29-1|NA
TGCAGCGTGGGACTTAATAGCAATCAGCCCCAGCATTTT
CSVGLNSNQPQHF
>TRBJ1-5|NA|TRBV7-2|NA
TGTGCCAGCAGCTTACAGGGTATTCAGCCCCAGCATTTT
CASSLQGIQPQHF
>TRBJ2-3|NA|TRBV5-1|NA
TGCGCCAGCAGCTTGGGCGTGACAGAAGATACGCAGTATTTT
CASSLGVTEDTQYF
>TRBJ2-5|few|TRBV28|NA
TGTGCCAGCCCCGGGCCAGGGGTCAAGGAGACCCAGTACTTC
CASPGPGVKETQYF
>TRBJ1-2|NA|TRBV30|NA
TGTGCCTGGAGTGTACACGTCTATGGCTACACCTTC
CAWSVHVYGYTF
>TRBJ2-3|NA|TRBV10-3|TRBD2
TGTGCCACGCCTCCGGGACTAGCGGCGAACACAGATACGCAGTATTTT
CATPPGLAANTDTQYF
>TRBJ1-2|few|TRBV5-1|NA
TGCGCCAGCAGCCCAGACAGGTGGTATGGCTGCACCTTC
CASSPDRWYGCTF
>TRBJ1-1|NA|TRBV6-6|TRBD1
TGTGCCAGCAGGACCCGGCAGGGGGGCACTGAAGCTTTCTTT
CASRTRQGGTEAFF
>TRBJ1-2|NA|TRBV28|NA
TGTGCCAGCAACCCCGGAGTCAGGGAGTTAGTAGGCTATGGCTACACCTTC
CASNPGVRELVGYGYTF
>TRBJ2-7|NA|TRBV6-2/TRBV6-3|NA
TGTGCCAGCACCAACGGGTGGGAGCAGTACTTC
CASTNGWEQYF